The clone carrying this TCR beta chain was counted ten times or more. Germline V gene lookup returns CDR1 SGHRS and CDR2 YFSETQ. V was trimmed by 5 bases and J by 8 bases, leaving 14 bases between them. This CDR3 is 13 amino acids long. TCRdb reprocessed the 5' RACE reads with MiXCR, giving one entry per CDR3 protein. Among around 300,000 distinct CDR3 sequences listed, around 4.4% were seen once. The data are from a study of T cells after yellow fever vaccination. This sample comprised PBMCs, obtained 15 days after the yellow fever booster vaccination. The TCR originated in a man aged 18 to 29 who received the YFV17D yellow fever vaccine. The chain links TRBV5-1 to TRBJ2-1; D is perhaps TRBD2 (5 bases). As DNA, the CDR3 is TGCGCCAGCAGGAATGGCCCCGGGGATGAGCAGTTCTTC. Translating it yields CASRNGPGDEQFF.